The next 4 T cell receptor beta chains were all read from a single sample in a study of shared clonotypes between healthy human individuals. The assay was immunoSEQ multiplex PCR, and TCRdb's table has in-frame clones only and misses some. The sample lists roughly 700,000 clones, 80% to 95% occurring once. The sequencing input was memory CD8+ T cells from PBMCs. As to subset: CD45RO+ cells pooled with CCR7-negative TemRA cells. The receptors were gathered from a man aged 18-30 years in good health. Some clones in this sample may be carry-over from other donors' samples.

This clone was recorded once. The J gene is TRBJ2-1, the V gene TRBV11-2, with TRBD1 matching over 7 bases. The germline V gene encodes CDR1 SGHAT and CDR2 FQNNGV. This CDR3 contains 12 residues. After removal of 11 bases from V and 7 bases from J, the junction contained 8 bases not matched to a gene. CDR3 loop: CAARGPDNEQFF. The CDR3 region has the DNA TGTGCCGCGAGGGGGCCCGATAATGAGCAGTTCTTC.

The chain joins TRBV30 to TRBJ1-5; D is uncertain. Trimming stripped 1 base from V and 0 bases from J, with 7 bases between. This CDR3 is 14 amino acids long. Germline V gene data show CDR1 as GTSNPN and CDR2 as SVGIG (reference sequence). Written as DNA, the CDR3 is TGTGCCTGGAGTGGGTGGCATAGCAATCAGCCCCAGCATTTT. Protein sequence: CAWSGWHSNQPQHF.

The CDR3 region has the DNA TGCGCCAGCAGCACAGGGACAGGACGCTACGAGCAGTACTTC. Translated, it gives CASSTGTGRYEQYF. This sequence joins TRBV5-1 and TRBJ2-7, with 8 bases matching TRBD1. The V segment lost 4 bases and the J segment 3 bases; nucleotides outside the gene matches: 6. The CDR3 is made up of 14 amino acids. Germline V gene data show CDR1 as SGHRS and CDR2 as YFSETQ.

The J gene is TRBJ1-2, the V gene TRBV9; 9 nucleotides align to TRBD1. The V and J ends lost 3 bases and 10 bases, in that order; junction bases with no gene match: 10. The germline V gene has CDR1 SGDLS and CDR2 YYNGEE. The CDR3 runs to 14 residues. The CDR3 DNA reads as TGTGCCAGCAGCGGATGGGGGACAGGGACTCCCTACACCTTC. As protein: CASSGWGTGTPYTF.